This entry describes one T cell receptor beta chain. Its matching antigen is unknown. CDR3 size: 16 residues. J gave up 5 bases and V 3 bases, and 8 bases lay outside the gene matches. Per the germline V gene, CDR1 is KGHDR and CDR2 is SFDVKD. The data were obtained in a study of T cell responses to AZD1222 COVID-19 vaccine. Broader study findings: Donors were largely white British and mainly female; clonal diversity was possibly underestimated. Spike-specific TCR breadth and depth went up after people got two AZD1222 doses. The repertoires were collected only after the peak T cell response. Spike-wide vaccine-associated CD4 TCRs dominated at 160-218 and 743-854.

Using immunoSEQ multiplex PCR, the repertoire was profiled, and TCRdb retains in-frame clones only, with some absent. Here the sample spans roughly 180,000 clones, around 93% being singletons. Specimen: peripheral blood, collected on day 0 of AZD1222 vaccination. The chain couples TRBV24-1 to TRBJ1-4, with 7 bases lining up with TRBD1. The TCR comes from an adult in good health. This CDR3 is CATSDGSTGPNEKLFF. The CDR3 DNA reads TGTGCCACCAGTGATGGGTCGACAGGGCCGAATGAAAAACTGTTTTTT.